These 19 T cell receptor beta chains were sequenced from one sample in a study of shared clonotypes between healthy human individuals. TCRdb keeps only in-frame clones here, not all; method: immunoSEQ multiplex PCR. This table has 2 million to 2.5 million clones, around 95% appearing once. The sequenced sample consisted of naive CD4+ T cells sorted from blood. The subset denotes: CD45RA+ positively selected. These receptors were taken from a man younger than 30 in good health.

This chain links TRBV7-2 with TRBJ2-1, with 14 bases lining up with TRBD2. Unmatched junction bases numbered 8, after V lost 3 bases and J lost 7 bases. CDR1 SGHTA and CDR2 FQGNSA come from the germline V gene. CDR3 length equals 17 residues. In DNA, the CDR3 is TGTGCCAGCAGCTTCTCGGGACTAGCGGGAGCCGGAAATGAGCAGTTCTTC. This sequence encodes CASSFSGLAGAGNEQFF. Supplemented by reference TRBV7-2 and TRBJ2-1, the full variable domain reads GAGVSQSPSNKVTEKGKDVELRCDPISGHTALYWYRQSLGQGLEFLIYFQGNSAPDKSGLPSDRFSAERTGGSVSTLTIQRTQQEDSAVYLCASSFSGLAGAGNEQFFGPGTRLTVL.

The chain is built from TRBV11-3 and TRBJ2-3; the D call may be TRBD1 or TRBD2 (7 bases each). This CDR3 has 16 amino acids. V gave up 9 bases and J gave up 2 bases, with 21 bases separating them. Germline V gives CDR1 SGHNT, CDR2 YENEEA. The CDR3 region has the DNA TGTGCCAGAAAGTTAGGGGGGGACAGCCACACAGATACGCAGTATTTT. Translated, it gives CARKLGGDSHTDTQYF.

The chain's CDR3 is CAIKGGPNTEAFF. The CDR3 nucleotides read TGTGCCATCAAAGGGGGCCCGAACACTGAAGCTTTCTTT. The chain couples TRBV10-3 to TRBJ1-1; 7 nucleotides match TRBD1. This CDR3 has 13 residues. Germline CDR1 and CDR2: ENHRY and SYGVKD. The V segment lost 7 bases and the J segment 1 base; nucleotides outside the gene matches: 3.

The chain couples TRBV30 to TRBJ2-7; D is undetermined. The CDR3 runs 12 residues. The V gene lost 2 bases and the J gene lost 5 bases, with 10 bases spanning the gap. Germline CDR1 reads GTSNPN; CDR2 reads SVGIG (reference sequence). The CDR3 sequence: CAWSSAPNEQYF. As DNA, the CDR3 is TGTGCCTGGAGTTCCGCGCCCAACGAGCAGTACTTC.

This chain uses TRBV5-6 with TRBJ1-2, with 9 positions matching TRBD1. Looked up from germline, CDR1 is SGHDT and CDR2 is YYEEEE. Trimming removed 0 bases from V and 2 bases from J; junction bases left unmatched: 11. The CDR3 spans 18 residues. CDR3 in DNA: TGTGCCAGCAGCTTGGCGGGTTTACAGGGGGCGCCCAACTATGGCTACACCTTC. It codes for CASSLAGLQGAPNYGYTF. The full variable domain, its missing parts supplied by reference TRBV5-6 and TRBJ1-2, is DAGVTQSPTHLIKTRGQQVTLRCSPKSGHDTVSWYQQALGQGPQFIFQYYEEEERQRGNFPDRFSGHQFPNYSSELNVNALLLGDSALYLCASSLAGLQGAPNYGYTFGSGTRLTVV.

The gene calls are TRBV6-5 and TRBJ1-1, with a tentative D call TRBD1 (6 bases). Germline CDR1 reads MNHEY; CDR2 reads SVGAGI. This CDR3 comprises 15 residues. The V end lost 6 bases, the J end lost 2 bases, and 16 bases lay between the germline ends. The CDR3 nucleotides read TGTGCCAGCAGAAAATCCGGGACAACAAACACTGAAGCTTTCTTT. It yields the protein CASRKSGTTNTEAFF.

The chain recombines TRBV6-5 with TRBJ1-2; D perhaps matches TRBD1 (6 bases). The V and J ends lost 6 bases and 6 bases respectively, with 11 bases between them. This CDR3 has 12 amino acids. The germline V gene encodes CDR1 MNHEY and CDR2 SVGAGI. The CDR3 nucleotides are TGTGCCAGCAGCCTACAGGGTAATGGCTACACCTTC. Translated: CASSLQGNGYTF.

The chain joins TRBV7-6 to TRBJ2-7, with 8 positions matching TRBD2. With 3 bases clipped from V and 9 bases from J, the junction kept 7 bases outside the gene matches. Germline CDR1 SGHVS, CDR2 FNYEAQ. The CDR3 extends over 13 amino acids. CDR3 bases: TGTGCCAGCAGCTTGGAGCGGGAGTCGGGGCAGTACTTC. Translation: CASSLERESGQYF.

The chain links TRBV30 to TRBJ1-6; D is ambiguous. CDR1 is GTSNPN, CDR2 SVGIG, per germline (reference sequence). CDR3 size: 16 residues. Trimming pared 3 bases from V and 9 bases from J, leaving 21 bases between. CDR3 amino acids: CAWSPLSGRSSSPLHF. In nucleotides, the CDR3 is TGTGCCTGGAGCCCCCTATCCGGACGGTCTAGTTCACCCCTCCACTTT.

The chain uses TRBV6-1 and TRBJ1-1; D remains unclear. Germline V gene sequence: CDR1 MNHNS, CDR2 SASEGT. V lost 7 bases, J lost 5 bases, and 11 bases lay in between. CDR3 length: 12 amino acids. CDR3 in amino acids: CASKDPGTEAFF. For the CDR3, the DNA is TGTGCCAGCAAAGATCCCGGAACTGAAGCTTTCTTT.

The CDR3 region is CSAGLAFEQYF. The CDR3 nucleotides read TGCAGTGCTGGATTAGCGTTCGAGCAGTACTTC. This chain links TRBV20-1 with TRBJ2-7, with a weak D call TRBD2 (5 bases). Germline V gives CDR1 DFQATT, CDR2 SNEGSKA (reference sequence). Trimming shortened V by 5 bases and J by 6 bases, and 11 bases separated the two germline ends. The CDR3 is 11 amino acids.

The rearrangement joins TRBV6-1 to TRBJ1-2, with D uncertain. CDR1 and CDR2 from the germline V gene are MNHNS and SASEGT. The V end was cut by 1 base, the J end by 4 bases, with 16 bases between. This CDR3 is built from 16 residues. The CDR3 coding sequence is TGTGCCAGCAGTGAAGTTGGTACGGCGGGTGGCTATGGCTACACCTTC. Residues: CASSEVGTAGGYGYTF.

With regard to this clone: A read error may be the cause here, since a much bigger clone is one base away. Other DNA sequences within the sample encode an identical CDR3. The gene calls are TRBV2 and TRBJ2-7; perhaps TRBD1 as D (5 bases). The CDR3 is 12 residues long. Deletions cut 6 bases from V and 3 bases from J, with 9 bases between. The germline V gene has CDR1 SNHLY and CDR2 FYNNEI. The CDR3 region is CASSPQGYEQYF. The CDR3 DNA follows: TGTGCCAGCAGCCCCCAGGGCTACGAGCAGTACTTC.

The chain has TRBV25-1 and TRBJ1-4; D is perhaps TRBD1 (6 bases). The germline V gene encodes CDR1 MGHDK and CDR2 SYGVNS. V lost 9 bases and J 5 bases, leaving 16 bases between the germline ends. The CDR3 is 14 amino acids. Here the CDR3 DNA reads TGTGCCAGTGCCCGGGACACGGGAAATGAAAAACTGTTTTTT. It encodes CASARDTGNEKLFF.

V is TRBV5-1 and J is TRBJ2-7; D gene uncertain. CDR1 SGHRS and CDR2 YFSETQ come from the germline V gene. V gave up 5 bases and J gave up 3 bases, with 12 bases separating them. The CDR3 is 13 amino acids. CDR3 nucleotides: TGCGCCAGCAGTCCTCTCGTGAACTACGAGCAGTACTTC. Amino acids: CASSPLVNYEQYF.

The genes are TRBV30 and TRBJ1-1, with unresolved D. V lost 4 bases, J lost 4 bases, and 10 bases lay in between. Germline V gives CDR1 GTSNPN, CDR2 SVGIG (reference sequence). CDR3 length: 12 residues. DNA for the CDR3: TGTGCCTGGACTCCCGGCCGCACTGAAGCTTTCTTT. Protein sequence: CAWTPGRTEAFF.

V usage is TRBV5-6 and J usage is TRBJ2-1; D possibly corresponds to TRBD1 (6 bases). CDR1 and CDR2 from the germline V gene are SGHDT and YYEEEE. This CDR3 contains 15 residues. V dropped 5 bases and J dropped 6 bases, with 18 bases sitting between them. The CDR3 here is CASRLWTVSFNEQFF. The CDR3 DNA follows: TGTGCCAGCAGGCTCTGGACAGTAAGTTTCAATGAGCAGTTCTTC.

The J gene is TRBJ2-6, the V gene TRBV5-1; TRBD1 is a possible D gene (5 bases). Germline V lookup: CDR1 SGHRS, CDR2 YFSETQ. V dropped 2 bases and J dropped 0 bases, with 12 bases sitting between them. This CDR3 comprises 17 residues. The CDR3 protein is CASSFEAGPSGANVLTF. The CDR3 DNA sequence: TGCGCCAGCAGCTTTGAGGCAGGGCCCTCTGGGGCCAACGTCCTGACTTTC.

This chain uses TRBV11-2 with TRBJ1-2; D unclear. The CDR3 has 12 residues. V lost 4 bases, J lost 9 bases, and 12 bases lay in between. Germline values: CDR1 SGHAT, CDR2 FQNNGV. CDR3 DNA sequence: TGTGCCAGCAGCTCCGAGTCGAGGAGCTACACCTTC. Its translation is CASSSESRSYTF.